What follows is one TCR beta chain and its context. The sample is drawn from a study of monozygotic twins with inflammatory bowel disease. TCRdb processed the 5' RACE reads again and assigns one entry to each CDR3 protein, with no DNA. Its clone listing holds roughly 150,000 distinct CDR3 sequences. This CDR3 is built from 14 residues. CDR1 is SGHRS and CDR2 is YFSETQ in the germline V gene. The chain joins TRBV5-1 to TRBJ2-3. This TCR came from a human donor with ulcerative colitis or Crohn's disease, or a healthy co-twin of an affected twin (not recorded which). Specimen: blood. The CDR3 sequence: CASSDRLSTDTQYF.